This T cell receptor (beta chain) was identified in a study of vaccination and CD4 T cells after COVID-19 (dated by TCRdb to between 2022 and 2023). Concerning the study at large: Convalescent patients had a positive SARS-CoV-2 result on nasal swab PCR, and of these patients, fewer than ten had mild disease and one had severe disease. Control cultures used a CEFX viral epitope pool as positive control, an HIV-1 Nef peptide pool as negative control, or no peptide. Overlapping spike peptide pools from SARS-CoV-2 and from the common cold coronaviruses HCoV-NL63, HCoV-OC43 and HCoV-229E were used as culture stimuli. The spike-specific CD4+ TCR repertoire was compared before and after mRNA vaccination in about nine COVID-19 convalescent patients and a few infection-naive healthy vaccine recipients. The time from the second vaccine dose to post-vaccine blood sampling had a median of roughly 77 days and ranged from roughly 13 to 241 days. Two doses of either the Pfizer-BioNTech BNT162b2 vaccine (n=8) or the Moderna mRNA-1273 vaccine (n=2) were administered to participants. Post-COVID blood samples from convalescent patients were collected a median of approximately 93 days after diagnosis, with a range of roughly 30 to 161 days. The convalescent cohort included six males and four females, with two Hispanic individuals, seven Caucasians, two Asians and one multiracial person. Findings and caveats that apply to the study as a whole: Among the post-vaccine SARS-CoV-2-reactive clones in convalescent patients, a median about 86% showed up only after vaccination, which suggests vaccine-specific priming. Relatively few convalescent patients were included in the study, and early timepoints after natural infection were not analyzed. The median count of SARS-CoV-2-reactive clonotypes went up from 20 to 25 after infection to more than 30 after vaccination, although the change was not significant. In convalescent patients, nearly all vaccine-specific clones (304 of 307) were found to be mono-reactive for SARS-CoV-2 spike rather than cross-reactive with common cold coronaviruses.

The V end loses 1 base and the J end loses 5 bases, and a stretch of 15 bases separates them. Via the germline V gene, CDR1 is SGHTA and CDR2 FQGNSA. The CDR3 goes from the cysteine to the phenylalanine over 17 residues. This entry keeps only the CDR3 DNA: 51 bases, framed from base 1. As to this clonotype: Its antigen has not been determined. Base qualities are not recorded, but no much larger clone differs from it by a single base.

What this sample's treatment or condition label stands for: approximately nine-day PBMC culture with coronavirus spike peptide pools or control peptides (ViraFEST assay). The ViraFEST assay, used in the study, expanded antigen-specific T cells with peptide pools and then identified the expanded clonotypes through TCR sequencing. Positive SARS-CoV-2 PCR tests in the convalescent patients dated from March to December 2020, before Alpha, Beta and Delta variants emerged in the United States. PBMCs were cultured at under 2.5 million per well in IMDM supplemented with around 5.5% human AB serum and around 10 IU/ml IL-2, with roughly 9.5 ug/ml peptide pools added. Half of the culture medium was replaced with fresh IL-2-containing medium on days 3 and 7. After approximately 10 days of culture, CD4+ T cells were isolated by negative selection using the EasySep CD4+ T cell isolation kit. PBMCs were separated from whole blood using Ficoll-Paque Plus gradient centrifugation and then either used fresh or cryopreserved at -140C. Triplicate wells were generally used for each culture condition.

Library preparation was by PCR. DNA from cultured CD4+ T cells underwent TCR sequencing with the Oncomine TCR Beta short-read assay at the Johns Hopkins FTIC core. Genomic DNA was extracted from the cultured CD4+ T cells with the QIAamp micro DNA kit. The Oncomine TCR Beta libraries from cultured CD4+ T cells were pooled using unique dual indexes and then sequenced on an Illumina iSeq 100. Per the authors' processing: Non-productive sequences were removed, and CDR3s not starting with C, not ending with F or W, or shorter than 7 amino acids were discarded. Antigen-specific clonotypes were identified using the MANAFEST web application through comparison of peptide-stimulated wells with reference and other culture wells. Positive clones required FDR below 0.05, an odds ratio above 5, and productive frequency above 0.1% in at least two of three replicate wells. A clonotype counted as cross-reactive if it showed significant expansion both in the SARS-CoV-2 spike wells and in at least one common cold coronavirus spike condition. CDR3 homology was assessed with Levenshtein distances (stringdist) and unrooted phylogenetic trees (ape) in R version 3.6.1. TCRdb reworked the public reads: Q25 trimming with fastp, MiXCR clone assembly, productive beta chains retained. Every distinct CDR3 protein forms one entry, paired with its most common genes and DNA. The V and J calls come from TCRdb's annotation, not from the publication. A total of fewer than 20,000 distinct CDR3 sequences appear in this sample, about half of them only once. Of the sample, 6.5% falls within the top ten clones.

Sequencing was done on a sample of CD4+ T cells from blood, cultured in vitro. This receptor was taken from a human donor who had recovered from COVID-19. The receptor chain draws on TRBV7-2 and TRBJ2-6, with the D gene not clear enough to name. The DNA reads TGTGCCAGCAGCTTAGAGACCCTAAGGGTCTGGGCCAACGTCCTGACTTTC. Its protein product is CASSLETLRVWANVLTF.